The clone carrying this T cell receptor beta chain has a single count. The CDR3 runs to 11 residues. Germline V gene data show CDR1 as GTSNPN and CDR2 as SVGIG (reference sequence). Trimming removed 5 bases from V and 3 bases from J, with 8 bases in between. The data belong to a study of PD-L1 blockade in urothelial cancer. The repertoire was sequenced with immunoSEQ multiplex PCR; TCRdb's copy has only in-frame clones and lacks some. Among roughly 100,000 clones listed, around four fifths were seen once. Time point denoted: peripheral blood 6 weeks after treatment start. The J gene is TRBJ2-7, the V gene TRBV30; D is unresolved. Specimen: PBMCs, collected around atezolizumab (anti-PD-L1) treatment. This sequence originates from a man aged 70-80 years with urothelial cancer. Here the CDR3 DNA reads TGTGCCTGGGCACAGAGCTACGAGCAGTACTTC. Amino acids: CAWAQSYEQYF.